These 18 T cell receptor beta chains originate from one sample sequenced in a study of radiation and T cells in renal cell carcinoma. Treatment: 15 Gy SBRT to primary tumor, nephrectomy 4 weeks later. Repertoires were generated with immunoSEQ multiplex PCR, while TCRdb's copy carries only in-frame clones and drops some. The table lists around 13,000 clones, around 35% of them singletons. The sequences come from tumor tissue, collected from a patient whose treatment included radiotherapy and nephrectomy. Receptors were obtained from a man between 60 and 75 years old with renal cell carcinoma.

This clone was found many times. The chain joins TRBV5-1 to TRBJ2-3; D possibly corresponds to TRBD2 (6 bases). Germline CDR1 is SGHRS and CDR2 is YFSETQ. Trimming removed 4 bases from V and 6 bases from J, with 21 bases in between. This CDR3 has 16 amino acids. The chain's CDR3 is CASSPDGRDGGDTQYF. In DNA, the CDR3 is TGCGCCAGCAGCCCAGATGGGCGGGATGGTGGGGATACGCAGTATTTT.

This CDR3 reads CASSYSEQGNTEAFF. Written as DNA, the CDR3 is TGTGCCAGCAGTTACTCGGAACAGGGGAACACTGAAGCTTTCTTT. The chain has TRBV6-5 and TRBJ1-1; D is possibly TRBD1 (6 bases). CDR1 and CDR2 (germline): MNHEY, SVGAGI. This CDR3 comprises 15 residues. V was shortened by 0 bases and J by 1 base, with 9 bases between the two germline ends.

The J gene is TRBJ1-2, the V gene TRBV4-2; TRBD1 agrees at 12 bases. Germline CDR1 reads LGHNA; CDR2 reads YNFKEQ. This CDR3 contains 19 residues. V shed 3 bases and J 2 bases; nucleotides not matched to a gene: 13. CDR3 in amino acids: CASSHSYGTGGAVNYGYTF. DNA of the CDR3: TGTGCCAGCAGCCATTCCTATGGGACAGGGGGCGCGGTAAACTATGGCTACACCTTC.

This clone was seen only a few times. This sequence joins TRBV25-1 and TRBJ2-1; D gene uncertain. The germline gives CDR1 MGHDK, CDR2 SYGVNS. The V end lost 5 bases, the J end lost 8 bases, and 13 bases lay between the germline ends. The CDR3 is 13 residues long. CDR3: CASSPDLTDEQFF. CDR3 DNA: TGTGCCAGCAGTCCAGACCTGACTGATGAGCAGTTCTTC.

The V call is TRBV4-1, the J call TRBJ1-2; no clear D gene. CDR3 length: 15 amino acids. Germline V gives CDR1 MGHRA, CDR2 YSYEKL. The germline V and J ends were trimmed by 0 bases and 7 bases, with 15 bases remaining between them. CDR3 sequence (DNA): TGCGCCAGCAGCCAAGAGGGGATTAGGACGGGTGGCTACACCTTC. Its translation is CASSQEGIRTGGYTF.

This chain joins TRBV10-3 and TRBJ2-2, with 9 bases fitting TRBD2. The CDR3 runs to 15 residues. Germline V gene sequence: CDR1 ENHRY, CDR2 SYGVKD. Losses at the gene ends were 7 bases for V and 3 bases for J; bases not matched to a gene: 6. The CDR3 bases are TGTGCCATCAACGAGCGGGGGGCGGACACCGGGGAGCTGTTTTTT. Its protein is CAINERGADTGELFF.

CDR3 coding DNA: TGCGCCAGCAGCTTGGTCTCTATTCCCCAAGAGACCCAGTACTTC. Its protein product is CASSLVSIPQETQYF. V is TRBV5-1 and J is TRBJ2-5; no clear D. Trimming removed 0 bases at V and 1 base at J, with 10 bases between. Germline assignment: CDR1 SGHRS and CDR2 YFSETQ. The CDR3 sequence is 15 residues long.

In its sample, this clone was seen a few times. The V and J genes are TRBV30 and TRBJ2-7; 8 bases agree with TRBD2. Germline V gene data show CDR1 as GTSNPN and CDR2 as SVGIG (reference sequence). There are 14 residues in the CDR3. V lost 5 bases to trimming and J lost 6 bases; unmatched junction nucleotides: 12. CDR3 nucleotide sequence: TGTGCCTGGTCCTCCGGGGGGGGGCGACTCGAGCAGTACTTC. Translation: CAWSSGGGRLEQYF.

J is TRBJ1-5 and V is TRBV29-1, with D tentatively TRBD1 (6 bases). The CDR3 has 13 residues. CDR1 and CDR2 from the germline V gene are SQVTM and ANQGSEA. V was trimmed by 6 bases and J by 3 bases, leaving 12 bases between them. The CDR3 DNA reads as TGCAGCGTCCAACAGGGTTCCAATCAGCCCCAGCATTTT. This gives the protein CSVQQGSNQPQHF.

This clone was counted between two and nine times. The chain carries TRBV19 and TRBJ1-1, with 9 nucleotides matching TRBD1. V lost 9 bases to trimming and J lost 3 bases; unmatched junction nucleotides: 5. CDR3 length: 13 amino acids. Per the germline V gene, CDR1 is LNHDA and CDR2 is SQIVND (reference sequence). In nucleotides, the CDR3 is TGTGCCAGCGAACAGGGGGCGCACACTGAAGCTTTCTTT. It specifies CASEQGAHTEAFF.

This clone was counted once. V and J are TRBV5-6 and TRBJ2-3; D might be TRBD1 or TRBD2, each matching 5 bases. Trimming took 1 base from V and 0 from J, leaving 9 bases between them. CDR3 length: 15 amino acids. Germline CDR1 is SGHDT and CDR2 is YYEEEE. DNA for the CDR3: TGTGCCAGCAGCTTGTCGTGGGACAGCACAGATACGCAGTATTTT. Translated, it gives CASSLSWDSTDTQYF.

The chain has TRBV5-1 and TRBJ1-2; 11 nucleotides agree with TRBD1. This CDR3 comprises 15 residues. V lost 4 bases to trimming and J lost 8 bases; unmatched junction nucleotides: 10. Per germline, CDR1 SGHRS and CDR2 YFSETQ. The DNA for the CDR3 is TGCGCCAGCAGCCCCGGGACAGGGGGAGGTAGAGGCTACACCTTC. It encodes CASSPGTGGGRGYTF.

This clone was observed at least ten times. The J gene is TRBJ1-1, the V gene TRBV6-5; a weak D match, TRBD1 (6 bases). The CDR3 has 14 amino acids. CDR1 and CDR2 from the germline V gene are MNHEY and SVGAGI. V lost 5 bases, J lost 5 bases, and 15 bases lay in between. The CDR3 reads CASSADRWGTEAFF. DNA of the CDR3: TGTGCCAGCAGTGCCGACAGGTGGGGGACTGAAGCTTTCTTT.

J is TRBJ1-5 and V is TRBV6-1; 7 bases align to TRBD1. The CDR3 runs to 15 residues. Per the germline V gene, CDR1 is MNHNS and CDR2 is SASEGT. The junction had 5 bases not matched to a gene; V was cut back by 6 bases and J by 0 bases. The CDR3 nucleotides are TGTGCCAGCAGGATTACAGGGGTTAGCAATCAGCCCCAGCATTTT. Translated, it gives CASRITGVSNQPQHF.

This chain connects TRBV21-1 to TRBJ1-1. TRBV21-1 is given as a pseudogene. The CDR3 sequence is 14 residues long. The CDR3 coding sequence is TGTGCCAGCAGCCTACAAGTGAAGAACACTGAAGCTTTCTTT. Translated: CASSLQVKNTEAFF.

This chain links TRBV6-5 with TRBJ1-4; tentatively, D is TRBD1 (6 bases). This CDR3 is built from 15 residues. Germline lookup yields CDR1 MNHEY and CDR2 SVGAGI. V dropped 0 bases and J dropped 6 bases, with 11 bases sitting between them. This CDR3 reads CASSYSGRGDEKLFF. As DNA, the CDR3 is TGTGCCAGCAGTTACTCGGGCAGGGGTGATGAAAAACTGTTTTTT.

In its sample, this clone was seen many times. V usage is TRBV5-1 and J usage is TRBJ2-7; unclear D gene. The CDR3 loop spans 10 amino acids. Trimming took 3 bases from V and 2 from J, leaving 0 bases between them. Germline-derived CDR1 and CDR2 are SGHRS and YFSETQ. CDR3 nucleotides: TGCGCCAGCAGCTCCTACGAGCAGTACGTC. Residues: CASSSYEQYV.

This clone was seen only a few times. The chain's CDR3 is CASSPSKNEGGAFF. For the CDR3, the DNA is TGTGCCAGCTCACCTTCCAAGAACGAGGGTGGGGCTTTCTTT. J is TRBJ1-1 and V is TRBV18; D unclear. The CDR3 sequence is 14 residues long. Germline CDR1 and CDR2: KGHSH and LQKENI. V was cut by 3 bases and J by 11 bases, with 19 bases left in between.